The clone carrying this T cell receptor (beta chain) has just a few counts. Its matching antigen is unknown. This entry comes from a study of T cell repertoires in cytomegalovirus infection. For the study at large: Newly reported HLA-C-restricted and thoroughly characterized HLA-B-restricted CMV epitopes were employed.

TCRdb itself ran the reads through MiXCR, one entry per CDR3 protein. The sample contains around 310,000 distinct CDR3 sequences, 25% to 30% of which appear only once. With V trimmed by 4 bases and J by 8 bases, 16 bases remained unmatched. Per the germline V gene, CDR1 is KGHDR and CDR2 is SFDVKD. This CDR3 has 18 residues. This TCR was sampled from a human donor in good health (CMV status not recorded). Some clones in this sample may be carry-over from other donors' samples. The sample in question was cultured PBMCs, obtained from culture after CMV antigen stimulation. V and J are TRBV24-1 and TRBJ2-1, with 10 bases identical to TRBD2. The CDR3 loop reads CATSDSRWYSGRADEQFF. The CDR3 nucleotides read TGTGCCACCAGTGACTCCCGCTGGTACAGCGGGAGGGCCGATGAGCAGTTCTTC.